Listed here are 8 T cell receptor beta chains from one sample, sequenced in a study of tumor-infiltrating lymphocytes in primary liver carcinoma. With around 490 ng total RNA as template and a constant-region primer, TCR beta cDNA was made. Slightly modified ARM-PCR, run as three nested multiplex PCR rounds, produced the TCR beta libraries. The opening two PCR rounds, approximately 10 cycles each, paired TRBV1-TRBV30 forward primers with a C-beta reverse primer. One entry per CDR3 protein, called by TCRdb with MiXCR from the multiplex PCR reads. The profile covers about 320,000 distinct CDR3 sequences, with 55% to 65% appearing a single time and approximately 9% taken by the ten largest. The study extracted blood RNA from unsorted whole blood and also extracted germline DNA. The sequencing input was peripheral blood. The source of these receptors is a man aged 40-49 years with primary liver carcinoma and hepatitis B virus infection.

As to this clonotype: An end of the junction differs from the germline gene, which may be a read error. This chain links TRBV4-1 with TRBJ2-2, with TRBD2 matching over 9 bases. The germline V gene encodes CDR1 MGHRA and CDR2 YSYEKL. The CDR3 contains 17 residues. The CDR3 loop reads CARSQVDGGRAGGELFF. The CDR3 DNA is TGCGCCAGGAGCCAAGTTGATGGCGGGAGGGCCGGCGGGGAGCTGTTTTTT.

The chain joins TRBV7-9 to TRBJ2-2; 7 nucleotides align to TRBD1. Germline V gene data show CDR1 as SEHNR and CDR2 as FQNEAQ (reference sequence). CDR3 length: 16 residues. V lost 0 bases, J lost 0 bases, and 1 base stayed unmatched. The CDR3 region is CASSLAGGANTGELFF. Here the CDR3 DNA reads TGTGCCAGCAGCTTAGCAGGGGGCGCGAACACCGGGGAGCTGTTTTTT.

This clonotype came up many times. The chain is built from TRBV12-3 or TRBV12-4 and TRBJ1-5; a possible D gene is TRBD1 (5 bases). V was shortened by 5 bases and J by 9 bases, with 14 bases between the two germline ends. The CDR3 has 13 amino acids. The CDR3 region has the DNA TGTGCCAGCAGTACGAGGGGTGGGGGGCCCCAGCATTTT. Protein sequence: CASSTRGGGPQHF.

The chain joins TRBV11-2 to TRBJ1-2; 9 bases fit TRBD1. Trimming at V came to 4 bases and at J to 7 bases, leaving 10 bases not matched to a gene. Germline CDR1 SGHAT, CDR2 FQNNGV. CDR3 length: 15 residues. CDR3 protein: CASSYTGGSSPGYTF. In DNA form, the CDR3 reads TGTGCCAGCAGCTATACAGGGGGCTCCTCCCCTGGCTACACCTTC.

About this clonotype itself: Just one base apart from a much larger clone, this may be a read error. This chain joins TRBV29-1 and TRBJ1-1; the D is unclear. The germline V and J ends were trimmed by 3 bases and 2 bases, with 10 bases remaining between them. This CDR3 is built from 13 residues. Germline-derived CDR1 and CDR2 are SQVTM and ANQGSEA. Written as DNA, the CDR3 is TGCAGCGTTGAGATCCGGATCAACACTGAAGCTTTCTTT. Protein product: CSVEIRINTEAFF.

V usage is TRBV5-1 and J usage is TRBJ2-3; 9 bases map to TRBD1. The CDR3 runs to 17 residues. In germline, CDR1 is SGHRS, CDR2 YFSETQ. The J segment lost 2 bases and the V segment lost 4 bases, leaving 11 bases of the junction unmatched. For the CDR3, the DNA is TGCGCCAGCAGCCCGGGACAGGGAGGGACTTTCACAGATACGCAGTATTTT. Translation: CASSPGQGGTFTDTQYF. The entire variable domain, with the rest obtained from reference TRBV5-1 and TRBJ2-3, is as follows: KAGVTQTPRYLIKTRGQQVTLSCSPISGHRSVSWYQQTPGQGLQFLFEYFSETQRNKGNFPGRFSGRQFSNSRSEMNVSTLELGDSALYLCASSPGQGGTFTDTQYFGPGTRLTVL.

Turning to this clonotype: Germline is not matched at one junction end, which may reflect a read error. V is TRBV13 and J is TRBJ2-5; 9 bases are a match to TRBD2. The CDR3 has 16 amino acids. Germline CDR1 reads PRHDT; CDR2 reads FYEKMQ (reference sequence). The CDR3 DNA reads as TGTGCCAGCAGCTTAATGACTAGCGGCCACCAAGGGACCCAATACTTC. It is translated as CASSLMTSGHQGTQYF. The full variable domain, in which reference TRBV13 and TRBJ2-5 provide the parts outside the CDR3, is AAGVIQSPRHLIKEKRETATLKCYPIPRHDTVYWYQQGPGQDPQFLISFYEKMQSDKGSIPDRFSAQQFSDYHSELNMSSLELGDSALYFCASSLMTSGHQGTQYFGPGTRLLVL.

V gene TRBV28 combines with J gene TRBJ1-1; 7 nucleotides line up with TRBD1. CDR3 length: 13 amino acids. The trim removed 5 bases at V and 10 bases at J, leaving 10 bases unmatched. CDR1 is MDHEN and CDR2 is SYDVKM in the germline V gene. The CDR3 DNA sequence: TGTGCCAGCAGTCCCGGGACAGTCACCTCAGCTTTCTTT. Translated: CASSPGTVTSAFF. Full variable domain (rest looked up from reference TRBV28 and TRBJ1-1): DVKVTQSSRYLVKRTGEKVFLECVQDMDHENMFWYRQDPGLGLRLIYFSYDVKMKEKGDIPEGYSVSREKKERFSLILESASTNQTSMYLCASSPGTVTSAFFGQGTRLTVV.